This T cell receptor (beta chain) was documented in a study of blood T cell repertoires in COVID-19. Study details: T cells, B-cell-depleted T cells, or PBMCs provided the cDNA or gDNA that served as material.

Germline V lookup: CDR1 MNHEY, CDR2 SVGEGT. There are 18 residues in the CDR3. J gave up 5 bases and V 2 bases, and 11 bases lay outside the gene matches. The age range of participants was 18 to 89 years, with residence in more than 20 US areas. Cohort placement rested on clinical history that participants reported themselves. In the authors' workflow: The authors estimated nucleated cell counts from reference gene primer amplification. TCRdb keeps only in-frame clones here, not all; method: immunoSEQ multiplex PCR. The DNA gave D and trimming, while V, J and clone size come from that table. The sample lists 200,000 to 300,000 clones; about 91% were seen once.

The chain links TRBV6-2 or TRBV6-3 to TRBJ1-4, with 10 positions matching TRBD1. This receptor was taken from a woman aged 40 to 49 with acute COVID-19. The material sequenced was PBMCs or T cells enriched from blood (not recorded which). The CDR3 nucleotides are TGTGCCAGCAGTTACCACCGGGACAGGGGAATGGCAAATGAAAAACTGTTTTTT. It codes for CASSYHRDRGMANEKLFF.